The 10 T cell receptor beta chains reported below all come from one sample, sequenced in a study of blood T cell repertoires in COVID-19. Assay: immunoSEQ multiplex PCR; the TCRdb copy retains only in-frame clones and omits some. This table holds under 150,000 clones, roughly nine tenths found once. Sequencing was performed on peripheral blood. Source of these receptors: a woman aged 60-75 years with active COVID-19.

The chain links TRBV6-6 to TRBJ2-3; 8 nucleotides line up with TRBD2. The CDR3 sequence is 15 residues long. CDR1 and CDR2 from the germline V gene are MNHNY and SVGAGI (reference sequence). J lost 4 bases, V lost 7 bases, and 10 bases had no gene match. The CDR3 region has the DNA TGTGCCAGCACCCCTAGCTGGCGGGAGGCAGATACGCAGTATTTT. It encodes CASTPSWREADTQYF.

This chain links TRBV7-2 with TRBJ2-7; tentatively, D is TRBD2 (6 bases). CDR3 length: 15 amino acids. CDR1 SGHTA and CDR2 FQGNSA come from the germline V gene. Trimming left V 1 base short and J 3 bases short, with 13 bases between. The CDR3, as DNA: TGTGCCAGCAGCTTAGGGGGAGGTTCGGGCTACGAGCAGTACTTC. It codes for CASSLGGGSGYEQYF. The whole variable domain, filled in from reference TRBV7-2 and TRBJ2-7, reads GAGVSQSPSNKVTEKGKDVELRCDPISGHTALYWYRQSLGQGLEFLIYFQGNSAPDKSGLPSDRFSAERTGGSVSTLTIQRTQQEDSAVYLCASSLGGGSGYEQYFGPGTRLTVT.

V and J are TRBV7-9 and TRBJ2-3; 7 bases are shared with TRBD1. V shed 7 bases and J 0 bases; nucleotides not matched to a gene: 7. This CDR3 has 15 amino acids. Per germline, CDR1 SEHNR and CDR2 FQNEAQ (reference sequence). The DNA for the CDR3 is TGTGCCAGCACCGACAGGGCCCCTAGCACAGATACGCAGTATTTT. Protein: CASTDRAPSTDTQYF.

V usage is TRBV9 and J usage is TRBJ2-1; the match to TRBD2 covers 9 bases. V trimming: 0 bases; J trimming: 9 bases; junction bases outside the gene matches: 7. CDR1 SGDLS and CDR2 YYNGEE come from the germline V gene. CDR3 size: 15 residues. In nucleotides, the CDR3 is TGTGCCAGCAGCGTAGAGGCTAGCGGGATAGGTGAGCAGTTCTTC. Protein: CASSVEASGIGEQFF.

This rearrangement joins TRBV5-1 to TRBJ2-3, with 7 positions matching TRBD1. The V segment lost 0 bases and the J segment 3 bases; nucleotides outside the gene matches: 7. Germline assignment: CDR1 SGHRS and CDR2 YFSETQ. CDR3 length: 16 amino acids. Here the CDR3 reads CASSLAQGLLTDTQYF. The CDR3 DNA follows: TGCGCCAGCAGCTTGGCACAGGGGTTGCTGACAGATACGCAGTATTTT.

V and J are TRBV19 and TRBJ2-1, with D perhaps TRBD2 (5 bases). The CDR3 loop spans 12 amino acids. V was trimmed by 3 bases and J by 8 bases, leaving 8 bases between them. Germline V gene lookup returns CDR1 LNHDA and CDR2 SQIVND (reference sequence). The CDR3 is CASSIPGDEQFF. CDR3 bases: TGTGCCAGTAGTATCCCCGGGGATGAGCAGTTCTTC.

In nucleotides, the CDR3 is TGTGCCAGCTCACCGGGGCTAGCGGCCTACAATGAGCAGTTCTTC. It specifies CASSPGLAAYNEQFF. The V and J genes are TRBV18 and TRBJ2-1, with 7 bases identical to TRBD2. This CDR3 is built from 15 residues. CDR1 is KGHSH, CDR2 LQKENI, per germline. Trimming removed 3 bases from V and 2 bases from J; junction bases left unmatched: 4. Full variable domain (outside the CDR3, taken from reference TRBV18 and TRBJ2-1): NAGVMQNPRHLVRRRGQEARLRCSPMKGHSHVYWYRQLPEEGLKFMVYLQKENIIDESGMPKERFSAEFPKEGPSILRIQQVVRGDSAAYFCASSPGLAAYNEQFFGPGTRLTVL.

V is TRBV29-1 and J is TRBJ2-3; D is unclear. V lost 4 bases to trimming and J lost 3 bases, with 14 bases between them. The CDR3 has 14 residues. Germline assignment: CDR1 SQVTM and CDR2 ANQGSEA. The CDR3 DNA reads TGCAGCGTTGCCCCCCCCCAACAGACAGATACGCAGTATTTT. It encodes CSVAPPQQTDTQYF.

This chain joins TRBV11-2 and TRBJ1-2, with TRBD1 matching 8 bases. Germline V lookup: CDR1 SGHAT, CDR2 FQNNGV. The CDR3 contains 16 residues. After removal of 0 bases from V and 5 bases from J, the junction contained 8 bases not matched to a gene. CDR3 in amino acids: CASSLDAGTGPYGYTF. The CDR3 bases are TGTGCCAGCAGCTTAGATGCCGGGACAGGTCCATATGGCTACACCTTC.

The chain has TRBV21-1 and TRBJ2-7; TRBD2, the table's D call, lacks a check against the DNA. TRBV21-1 is noted as a pseudogene. CDR3 length equals 15 residues. The CDR3 here is CASSASGRISYEQYF. CDR3 nucleotide sequence: TGTGCCAGCAGCGCTAGCGGGAGGATAAGCTACGAGCAGTACTTC.